One and the same sample provided the 21 T cell receptor beta chains below, sequenced in a study of vaccination and CD4 T cells after COVID-19. Regarding time point: late sampling 161 to 241 days after vaccination in three convalescent patients. Regarding treatment: roughly 11-day PBMC culture with coronavirus spike peptide pools or control peptides (ViraFEST assay). The Oncomine TCR Beta short-read assay was applied to DNA of cultured CD4+ T cells. MiXCR was run by TCRdb on the PCR reads, yielding one entry per CDR3 protein. The data contain approximately 20,000 distinct CDR3 sequences, 46% of them seen just once; the ten biggest clones take up approximately 13%. Antigens of these TCRs are unknown. Sequences were derived from CD4+ T cells from blood, cultured in vitro, sampled about 7 months after SARS-CoV-2 vaccination. These receptor sequences come from a human donor who had recovered from COVID-19.

The chain uses TRBV7-6 and TRBJ1-3; D is unclear. CDR3 size: 13 residues. The V end was cut by 1 base, the J end by 6 bases, with 7 bases between. From germline, CDR1 is SGHVS and CDR2 FNYEAQ. CDR3 residues: CASSLGQENTIYF. CDR3 sequence (DNA): TGTGCCAGCAGCTTAGGTCAGGAAAACACCATATATTTT.

This clonotype came up a few times. The gene calls are TRBV27 and TRBJ1-1; unclear D gene. The germline V gene encodes CDR1 MNHEY and CDR2 SMNVEV (reference sequence). V was clipped by 1 base and J by 0 bases, with 12 bases between them. The CDR3 extends over 16 amino acids. The CDR3, as DNA: TGTGCCAGCAGTTTATTGGGAGGGTACATGAACACTGAAGCTTTCTTT. Its translation: CASSLLGGYMNTEAFF.

In this sample, this clonotype turned up a few times. The chain has TRBV7-2 and TRBJ2-1; D is undetermined. V was clipped by 5 bases and J by 7 bases, with 12 bases between them. Germline V lookup: CDR1 SGHTA, CDR2 FQGNSA. This CDR3 comprises 13 residues. CDR3 sequence reads: CASSTDIQNEQFF. The CDR3 DNA follows: TGTGCCAGCAGCACCGACATTCAGAATGAGCAGTTCTTC.

The chain employs TRBV6-1 and TRBJ1-1, with D possibly TRBD1 on 6 matching bases. The CDR3 extends over 16 amino acids. Germline lookup yields CDR1 MNHNS and CDR2 SASEGT. The V end was cut by 6 bases, the J end by 5 bases, with 22 bases between. The CDR3 DNA follows: TGTGCCAGCAGAAGCGGGGGGGCTGAGGGGAGAACTGAAGCTTTCTTT. Translation gives CASRSGGAEGRTEAFF.

The gene calls are TRBV15 and TRBJ2-6; maybe TRBD1 (5 bases). V was pared by 8 bases and J by 5 bases, with 13 bases between. The CDR3 spans 14 residues. Germline V gives CDR1 LNHNV, CDR2 YYDKDF (reference sequence). CDR3 residues: CATSDSVWANVLTF. The CDR3 DNA reads TGTGCCACCTCCGACAGTGTCTGGGCCAACGTCCTGACTTTC.

V is TRBV6-2 or TRBV6-3 and J is TRBJ2-5, with D maybe TRBD1 (6 bases). CDR3 length equals 13 residues. Germline V gives CDR1 MNHEY, CDR2 SVGEGT. The germline V and J ends were trimmed by 6 bases and 1 base, with 9 bases remaining between them. Here the CDR3 reads CASRWTVQETQYF. The DNA of the CDR3 is TGTGCCAGCAGGTGGACAGTCCAAGAGACCCAGTACTTC.

The chain recombines TRBV27 with TRBJ2-3; 10 bases are shared with TRBD1. The CDR3 is 20 residues long. J lost 0 bases, V lost 6 bases, and 18 bases had no gene match. From germline, CDR1 is MNHEY and CDR2 SMNVEV (reference sequence). This chain's CDR3 is CASSTPSGQGWFGSTDTQYF. The CDR3 nucleotides are TGTGCCAGCAGCACTCCTTCGGGACAGGGGTGGTTTGGGAGCACAGATACGCAGTATTTT.

The genes are TRBV20-1 and TRBJ2-1, with TRBD1 matching over 11 bases. Germline V gives CDR1 DFQATT, CDR2 SNEGSKA (reference sequence). V was clipped by 6 bases and J by 2 bases; unmatched bases: 3. CDR3 length: 14 residues. This chain's CDR3 is CSAQDRGPYNEQFF. In DNA form, the CDR3 reads TGCAGTGCCCAGGACAGGGGGCCCTACAATGAGCAGTTCTTC.

This sequence joins TRBV7-3 and TRBJ1-1; 9 bases align to TRBD1. V was pared by 4 bases and J by 10 bases, with 4 bases of the junction left unmatched. The CDR3 extends over 12 amino acids. CDR1 is SGHTA and CDR2 is FQGTGA in the germline V gene. In nucleotides, the CDR3 is TGTGCCAGCAGCTCCGGACAGGGGCGAGCTTTCTTT. Translating gives CASSSGQGRAFF.

V and J are TRBV18 and TRBJ2-5; tentatively, D is TRBD2 (6 bases). The V end was cut by 0 bases, the J end by 0 bases, with 11 bases between. The CDR3 contains 16 residues. CDR1 and CDR2 (germline): KGHSH, LQKENI. In nucleotides, the CDR3 is TGTGCCAGCTCACCACCGATAGCGGAGTACCAAGAGACCCAGTACTTC. The encoded protein is CASSPPIAEYQETQYF.

The chain combines TRBV7-9 with TRBJ2-1; 12 nucleotides align to TRBD2. This CDR3 comprises 18 residues. Unmatched junction bases numbered 10, after V lost 5 bases and J lost 2 bases. The germline CDR1 and CDR2 sequences are SEHNR and FQNEAQ (reference sequence). CDR3 DNA: TGTGCCAGCAGCCCCCTCGGACTAGCGGGAACCACCTACAATGAGCAGTTCTTC. Amino acids: CASSPLGLAGTTYNEQFF.

This chain connects TRBV7-2 to TRBJ2-1; the D is unclear. Trimming removed 5 bases at V and 7 bases at J, with 12 bases between. The CDR3 loop spans 13 amino acids. Germline assignment: CDR1 SGHTA and CDR2 FQGNSA. The CDR3 here is CASSRVVENEQFF. For the CDR3, the DNA is TGTGCCAGCAGCCGTGTCGTGGAGAATGAGCAGTTCTTC. Supplemented by reference TRBV7-2 and TRBJ2-1, the full variable domain reads GAGVSQSPSNKVTEKGKDVELRCDPISGHTALYWYRQSLGQGLEFLIYFQGNSAPDKSGLPSDRFSAERTGGSVSTLTIQRTQQEDSAVYLCASSRVVENEQFFGPGTRLTVL.

This clonotype appeared once. The chain couples TRBV7-2 to TRBJ2-6, with D possibly matching TRBD2 (5 bases). Trimming cost V 3 bases and J 0 bases, with 9 bases left between them. Germline V gives CDR1 SGHTA, CDR2 FQGNSA. The CDR3 has 16 residues. The CDR3 sequence is CASSLRVLSGANVLTF. The CDR3 DNA follows: TGTGCCAGCAGCTTGAGGGTTCTCTCTGGGGCCAACGTCCTGACTTTC.

J is TRBJ2-1 and V is TRBV7-2; D gene ambiguous. Trimming left V 5 bases short and J 8 bases short, with 10 bases between. Germline loops: CDR1 SGHTA, CDR2 FQGNSA. CDR3 length: 12 amino acids. In nucleotides, the CDR3 is TGTGCCAGCAGCAAGAGAAGGGATGAGCAGTTCTTC. As protein: CASSKRRDEQFF.

V and J are TRBV20-1 and TRBJ2-3, with 7 bases aligning to TRBD2. V was clipped by 4 bases and J by 6 bases; unmatched bases: 22. There are 18 residues in the CDR3. Germline loops: CDR1 DFQATT, CDR2 SNEGSKA (reference sequence). The CDR3 region is CSATSLASSGEPVDTQYF. The CDR3 nucleotides read TGCAGTGCTACCTCGCTAGCGTCCAGCGGGGAGCCCGTGGATACGCAGTATTTT.

This clonotype was detected a few times. The rearrangement links TRBV6-1 to TRBJ1-5, with D unclear. Germline-derived CDR1 and CDR2 are MNHNS and SASEGT. This CDR3 is 14 amino acids long. V was clipped by 4 bases and J by 0 bases, with 7 bases between them. CDR3 bases: TGTGCCAGCAGTGTGACACTTAGCAATCAGCCCCAGCATTTT. This translates into CASSVTLSNQPQHF.

V and J are TRBV6-2 or TRBV6-3 and TRBJ1-5; no definite D call. CDR1 and CDR2 (germline): MNHEY, SVGEGT. The CDR3 covers 14 residues. The ends were cut back, 8 bases at V and 0 bases at J, with 11 bases in the middle. CDR3 DNA sequence: TGTGCCAGCCTCGCGGGCAATAGCAATCAGCCCCAGCATTTT. It codes for CASLAGNSNQPQHF.

A few counts support this clonotype. The CDR3 protein is CASSLGSGQETQYF. The CDR3 bases are TGTGCCAGCAGCTTGGGGTCAGGACAAGAGACCCAGTACTTC. The V call is TRBV11-1, the J call TRBJ2-5; D ambiguous. V gave up 3 bases and J gave up 2 bases, with 10 bases separating them. This CDR3 contains 14 residues. The germline V gene encodes CDR1 SGHAT and CDR2 FQDESV (reference sequence).

The genes are TRBV7-9 and TRBJ2-5, with a tentative D call TRBD2 (5 bases). Between the trimmed V and J ends, which lost 4 bases and 5 bases, there was a span of 14 bases. This CDR3 has 14 amino acids. Germline-derived CDR1 and CDR2 are SEHNR and FQNEAQ (reference sequence). The CDR3 DNA is TGTGCCAGCAGCTACCTCCGAGGGCCTGAGACCCAGTACTTC. Its translation: CASSYLRGPETQYF.

Details on this clonotype: The junction shows a germline mismatch at one end, possibly a read error. The V call is TRBV12-3 or TRBV12-4, the J call TRBJ2-3; D possibly corresponds to TRBD2 (6 bases). CDR3 size: 13 residues. CDR3 sequence (DNA): TGTGTCAGCAGTTTACGGGGGACAGATACGCAGTATTTT. This sequence encodes CVSSLRGTDTQYF.

The chain couples TRBV20-1 to TRBJ2-7; unclear D gene. V was shortened by 4 bases and J by 0 bases, with 7 bases between the two germline ends. The CDR3 has 12 residues. Germline CDR1 is DFQATT and CDR2 is SNEGSKA (reference sequence). As DNA, the CDR3 is TGCAGTGCTACCCCTCTCTCCTACGAGCAGTACTTC. Protein: CSATPLSYEQYF.